A selection of T cell receptor beta chains follows, all from one sample in a study of T-cell memory formation after mild COVID-19. In TCRdb, the 5' RACE reads were re-called with MiXCR into one record per CDR3 protein. The sample gives under 450,000 distinct CDR3 sequences, 20% to 25% of which show up once; roughly a fifth is in the top ten. The sequenced sample consisted of PBMCs or a T cell subset sorted from them (not recorded which). These receptors were obtained from a man younger than 35 who had mild COVID-19 (a few samples of this study predate the infection). Cell type and time point are not known. The CDR3 runs from the conserved cysteine through the conserved F or W. D genes are given only for firm matches. Rows may omit the clone size; those that give it use once, few, many or a size class.

CDR3: CASSPAGGKSTDTQYF
DNA: TGTGCCAGCAGCCCCGCCGGGGGGAAGAGCACAGATACGCAGTATTTT
V: TRBV2
D: TRBD2
J: TRBJ2-3
size: .

CDR3: CASSRGEQGGYGYTF
DNA: TGTGCCAGCAGCCGCGGGGAACAGGGGGGCTATGGCTACACCTTC
V: TRBV7-8
D: TRBD1
J: TRBJ1-2
size: few

CDR3: CASSQQQGAGGYTF
DNA: TGTGCCAGCAGCCAACAACAGGGGGCGGGTGGCTACACCTTC
V: TRBV7-2
D: TRBD1
J: TRBJ1-2
size: few

CDR3: CASSPRVSWTQYF
DNA: TGTGCCAGCAGCCCAAGGGTATCCTGGACCCAGTACTTC
V: TRBV7-9
D: .
J: TRBJ2-5
size: few

CDR3: CATSDQTGSSTDTQYF
DNA: TGTGCCACCAGTGACCAGACGGGCTCTAGCACAGATACGCAGTATTTT
V: TRBV24-1
D: .
J: TRBJ2-3
size: .

CDR3: CASSGQGSDTQYF
DNA: TGTGCCAGCAGCGGACAGGGGTCAGATACGCAGTATTTT
V: TRBV27
D: TRBD1
J: TRBJ2-3
size: few

CDR3: CAISDQLLYGNTIYF
DNA: TGTGCCATCAGTGATCAGCTACTTTATGGAAACACCATATATTTT
V: TRBV10-3
D: .
J: TRBJ1-3
size: few

CDR3: CAGSLAGQGSQPQHF
DNA: TGTGCCGGCAGCTTAGCGGGACAGGGTAGTCAGCCCCAGCATTTT
V: TRBV7-9
D: TRBD1
J: TRBJ1-5
size: .

CDR3: CASSSARVTGAVQETQYF
DNA: TGTGCCAGCAGCTCGGCCAGGGTTACAGGGGCCGTTCAAGAGACCCAGTACTTC
V: TRBV5-8
D: TRBD1
J: TRBJ2-5
size: .

CDR3: CASSFTRSGGDEQFF
DNA: TGCGCCAGCAGCTTCACTAGGAGCGGGGGGGATGAGCAGTTCTTC
V: TRBV4-3
D: TRBD2
J: TRBJ2-1
size: .

CDR3: CASSLRAISGANVLTF
DNA: TGTGCCAGCAGTTTGAGGGCCATCTCTGGGGCCAACGTCCTGACTTTC
V: TRBV28
D: .
J: TRBJ2-6
size: .

CDR3: CASSLDGPNQPQHF
DNA: TGTGCCAGCAGCCTGGACGGCCCCAATCAGCCCCAGCATTTT
V: TRBV5-5
D: .
J: TRBJ1-5
size: .

CDR3: CASSHPLAGGRDEQYF
DNA: TGTGCCAGCAGCCACCCTCTAGCGGGGGGGCGGGACGAGCAGTACTTC
V: TRBV14
D: TRBD2
J: TRBJ2-7
size: few

CDR3: CASSFGLATDTQYF
DNA: TGTGCCAGCAGCTTCGGACTAGCGACAGATACGCAGTATTTT
V: TRBV7-3
D: TRBD2
J: TRBJ2-3
size: many

CDR3: CASSHLGSTDTQYF
DNA: TGCGCCAGCAGTCATTTGGGCAGCACAGATACGCAGTATTTT
V: TRBV23-1
D: .
J: TRBJ2-3
size: .

CDR3: CASSLAGVADGYTF
DNA: TGTGCCAGCAGTTTAGCAGGGGTAGCGGATGGCTACACCTTC
V: TRBV12-3/TRBV12-4
D: .
J: TRBJ1-2
size: few

CDR3: CASTNQLTQLLSGNTIYF
DNA: TGTGCCAGCACAAACCAGCTGACACAACTCCTCTCCGGAAACACCATATATTTT
V: TRBV6-1
D: .
J: TRBJ1-3
size: .

CDR3: CASSKLSRDTEAFF
DNA: TGTGCCAGCAGCAAACTTTCTAGGGACACTGAAGCTTTCTTT
V: TRBV5-5
D: .
J: TRBJ1-1
size: .

CDR3: CASTQGEGNTGELFF
DNA: TGTGCCAGCACCCAGGGGGAGGGGAACACCGGGGAGCTGTTTTTT
V: TRBV11-2
D: .
J: TRBJ2-2
size: .

CDR3: CATSRPQGASYNEQFF
DNA: TGTGCCACCAGCAGACCTCAGGGGGCCTCCTACAATGAGCAGTTCTTC
V: TRBV15
D: TRBD1
J: TRBJ2-1
size: few

CDR3: CASSLAPVPDSPLHF
DNA: TGCGCCAGCAGCTTGGCCCCGGTACCAGATTCACCCCTCCACTTT
V: TRBV5-1
D: .
J: TRBJ1-6
size: .

CDR3: CASSALMGGSYGYTF
DNA: TGTGCCAGCAGCGCTCTAATGGGCGGATCCTATGGCTACACCTTC
V: TRBV7-9
D: .
J: TRBJ1-2
size: few

CDR3: CASSYRGTAYQPQHF
DNA: TGTGCCAGCAGTTACCGGGGGACAGCTTATCAGCCCCAGCATTTT
V: TRBV6-2/TRBV6-3
D: TRBD1
J: TRBJ1-5
size: .

CDR3: CASSLSVGEYYGYTF
DNA: TGTGCCAGCAGCTTATCAGTAGGGGAGTACTATGGCTACACCTTC
V: TRBV7-9
D: .
J: TRBJ1-2
size: .

CDR3: CASSFIGATEAFF
DNA: TGCGCCAGCAGCTTTATCGGGGCCACTGAAGCTTTCTTT
V: TRBV5-1
D: .
J: TRBJ1-1
size: few

CDR3: CASSYGPSSSGNTIYF
DNA: TGTGCCAGCAGTTACGGTCCGTCGTCCTCTGGAAACACCATATATTTT
V: TRBV6-5
D: .
J: TRBJ1-3
size: .

CDR3: CASLGQGAVSEQFF
DNA: TGTGCCAGCCTTGGACAGGGGGCAGTGAGTGAGCAGTTCTTC
V: TRBV6-1
D: TRBD1
J: TRBJ2-1
size: .

CDR3: CSARDSQGADTQYF
DNA: TGCAGTGCTAGAGACTCCCAGGGCGCAGATACGCAGTATTTT
V: TRBV20-1
D: .
J: TRBJ2-3
size: many

CDR3: CASSEVDEQYF
DNA: TGTGCCAGCAGTGAAGTAGACGAGCAGTACTTC
V: TRBV2
D: .
J: TRBJ2-7
size: few

CDR3: CASSRDSEGRTDTQYF
DNA: TGTGCCAGCAGCCGTGACAGTGAGGGACGCACAGATACGCAGTATTTT
V: TRBV21-1
D: .
J: TRBJ2-3
size: few

CDR3: CASSVSKNSGANVLTF
DNA: TGTGCCAGCAGCGTCAGTAAGAACTCTGGGGCCAACGTCCTGACTTTC
V: TRBV7-2
D: .
J: TRBJ2-6
size: .

CDR3: CASSVEGGQETQYF
DNA: TGTGCCAGCAGCGTAGAGGGGGGACAAGAGACCCAGTACTTC
V: TRBV9
D: .
J: TRBJ2-5
size: few

CDR3: CASTLFILGSADTQYF
DNA: TGTGCCAGCACCCTTTTCATTCTGGGATCGGCAGATACGCAGTATTTT
V: TRBV7-9
D: .
J: TRBJ2-3
size: few

CDR3: CASSIVLQNYGYTF
DNA: TGTGCCAGTAGTATAGTTTTACAGAACTATGGCTACACCTTC
V: TRBV19
D: .
J: TRBJ1-2
size: .

CDR3: CASSPGTGFGNQPQHF
DNA: TGCGCCAGCAGCCCCGGGACAGGGTTTGGCAATCAGCCCCAGCATTTT
V: TRBV5-1
D: TRBD1
J: TRBJ1-5
size: .

CDR3: CASSTRPSGGDEQFF
DNA: TGCGCCAGCAGCACCCGCCCTAGCGGGGGAGATGAGCAGTTCTTC
V: TRBV4-1
D: TRBD2
J: TRBJ2-1
size: .

CDR3: CASSSLGNSGYTF
DNA: TGTGCCAGCAGTTCATTAGGGAACAGTGGCTACACCTTC
V: TRBV12-3/TRBV12-4
D: .
J: TRBJ1-2
size: .

CDR3: CASSKTGPRRDTEAFF
DNA: TGTGCCAGCAGCAAGACAGGGCCCCGCCGGGACACTGAAGCTTTCTTT
V: TRBV27
D: TRBD1
J: TRBJ1-1
size: .

CDR3: CASWNSLFERQYF
DNA: TGTGCCAGCTGGAACTCCCTCTTTGAACGGCAGTACTTC
V: TRBV27
D: .
J: TRBJ2-7
size: few

CDR3: CASSQGGTGANVLTF
DNA: TGTGCCAGCAGCCAAGGAGGGACTGGGGCCAACGTCCTGACTTTC
V: TRBV4-2
D: .
J: TRBJ2-6
size: few

CDR3: CASSPRPVLDTEAFF
DNA: TGTGCCAGCAGCCCCCGACCGGTCTTAGACACTGAAGCTTTCTTT
V: TRBV7-2
D: .
J: TRBJ1-1
size: few

CDR3: CASSHTSGGYEQFF
DNA: TGTGCCAGCAGCCACACTAGCGGGGGATATGAGCAGTTCTTC
V: TRBV12-3/TRBV12-4
D: TRBD2
J: TRBJ2-1
size: .

CDR3: CASSGPQGLNTEAFF
DNA: TGTGCCAGTAGTGGACCACAGGGACTGAACACTGAAGCTTTCTTT
V: TRBV19
D: .
J: TRBJ1-1
size: .

CDR3: CASRPPEGPTGYTF
DNA: TGCGCCAGCCGGCCTCCGGAGGGACCCACGGGCTACACCTTC
V: TRBV5-1
D: .
J: TRBJ1-2
size: .

CDR3: CASSLGQRQETQYF
DNA: TGTGCCAGCAGCTTGGGGCAGAGACAGGAGACCCAGTACTTC
V: TRBV7-2
D: .
J: TRBJ2-5
size: .